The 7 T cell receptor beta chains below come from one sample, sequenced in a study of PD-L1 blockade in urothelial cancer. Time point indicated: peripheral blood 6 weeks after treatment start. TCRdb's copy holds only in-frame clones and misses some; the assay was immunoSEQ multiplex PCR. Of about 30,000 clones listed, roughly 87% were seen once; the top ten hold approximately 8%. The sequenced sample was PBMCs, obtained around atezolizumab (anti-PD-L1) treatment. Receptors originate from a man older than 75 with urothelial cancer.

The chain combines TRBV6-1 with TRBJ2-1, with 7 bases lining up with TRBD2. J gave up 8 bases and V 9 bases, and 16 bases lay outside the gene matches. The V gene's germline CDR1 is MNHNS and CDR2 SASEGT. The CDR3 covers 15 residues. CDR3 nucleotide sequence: TGTGCCAGTGACGGTAGGCTAGCGGTCGGTGATGAGCAGTTCTTC. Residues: CASDGRLAVGDEQFF.

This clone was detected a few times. CDR3 nucleotides: TGTGCCAGCTCACCAGTCAGGGATGGCTATGGCTACACCTTC. It translates to CASSPVRDGYGYTF. The rearrangement uses TRBV18 and TRBJ1-2; possible D gene TRBD1, 5 bases. V was trimmed by 2 bases and J by 4 bases, leaving 11 bases between them. The germline V gene encodes CDR1 KGHSH and CDR2 LQKENI. This CDR3 is built from 14 residues.

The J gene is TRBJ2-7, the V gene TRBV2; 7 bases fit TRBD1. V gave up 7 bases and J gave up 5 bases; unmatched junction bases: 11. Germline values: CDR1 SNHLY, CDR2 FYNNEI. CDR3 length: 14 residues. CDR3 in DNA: TGTGCCAGCATCCCGGACAGGAGCCTCGACGAGCAGTACTTC. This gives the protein CASIPDRSLDEQYF.

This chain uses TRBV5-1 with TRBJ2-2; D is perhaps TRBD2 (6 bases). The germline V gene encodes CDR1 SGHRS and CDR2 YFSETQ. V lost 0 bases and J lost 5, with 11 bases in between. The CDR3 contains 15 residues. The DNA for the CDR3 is TGCGCCAGCAGCTTGGCCGGGGGTCGGACCGGGGAGCTGTTTTTT. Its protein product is CASSLAGGRTGELFF. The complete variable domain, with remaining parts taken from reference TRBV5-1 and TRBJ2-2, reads KAGVTQTPRYLIKTRGQQVTLSCSPISGHRSVSWYQQTPGQGLQFLFEYFSETQRNKGNFPGRFSGRQFSNSRSEMNVSTLELGDSALYLCASSLAGGRTGELFFGEGSRLTVL.

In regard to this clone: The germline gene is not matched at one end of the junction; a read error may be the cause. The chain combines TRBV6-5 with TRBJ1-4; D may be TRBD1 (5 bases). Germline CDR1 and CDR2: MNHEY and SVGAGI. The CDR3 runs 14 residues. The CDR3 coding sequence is TGTGTCAGCAGCCAGTTAGGGGAGGGTGAAAAACTGTTTTTT. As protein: CVSSQLGEGEKLFF.

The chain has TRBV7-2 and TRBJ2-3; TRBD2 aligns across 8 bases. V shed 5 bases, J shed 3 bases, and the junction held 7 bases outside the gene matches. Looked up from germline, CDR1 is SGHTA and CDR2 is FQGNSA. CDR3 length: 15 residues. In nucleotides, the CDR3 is TGTGCCAGCAGCACCCGTCCTAGCGGGACAGATACGCAGTATTTT. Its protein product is CASSTRPSGTDTQYF.

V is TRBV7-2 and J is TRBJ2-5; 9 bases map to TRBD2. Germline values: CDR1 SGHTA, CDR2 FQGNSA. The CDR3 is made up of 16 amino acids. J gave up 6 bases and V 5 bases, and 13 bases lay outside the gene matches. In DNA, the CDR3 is TGTGCCAGCAGCCCTGGGGGGCGGGAGGGCCCGAAGACCCAGTACTTC. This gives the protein CASSPGGREGPKTQYF. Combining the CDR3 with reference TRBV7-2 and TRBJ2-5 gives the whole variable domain GAGVSQSPSNKVTEKGKDVELRCDPISGHTALYWYRQSLGQGLEFLIYFQGNSAPDKSGLPSDRFSAERTGGSVSTLTIQRTQQEDSAVYLCASSPGGREGPKTQYFGPGTRLLVL.